Presented here are 12 T cell receptor beta chains from one specimen sequenced in a study of response to subunit inactivated influenza vaccine. TCRdb used MiXCR to reprocess the RT-PCR reads, holding one entry per CDR3 protein. The sample has 450,000 to 500,000 distinct CDR3 sequences, about 10% seen once. Sequenced material: PBMCs from blood, taken more than 35 days after vaccination. The receptors originated from a man aged 50-59 years who received an inactivated influenza vaccine.

The table lists this clonotype with a few counts. The chain combines TRBV18 with TRBJ1-1; D may be TRBD1 (5 bases). From germline, CDR1 is KGHSH and CDR2 LQKENI. Trimming pared 5 bases from V and 3 bases from J, leaving 13 bases between. CDR3 size: 14 residues. The CDR3 DNA follows: TGTGCCAGCTCAGCCCAATTAGGGGACACTGAAGCTTTCTTT. Protein product: CASSAQLGDTEAFF. Drawing the rest from reference TRBV18 and TRBJ1-1, the complete variable domain is NAGVMQNPRHLVRRRGQEARLRCSPMKGHSHVYWYRQLPEEGLKFMVYLQKENIIDESGMPKERFSAEFPKEGPSILRIQQVVRGDSAAYFCASSAQLGDTEAFFGQGTRLTVV.

This chain connects TRBV5-4 to TRBJ2-3; 7 nucleotides agree with TRBD2. The V and J ends lost 6 bases and 2 bases, in that order; junction bases with no gene match: 3. This CDR3 contains 13 residues. Germline values: CDR1 SGHNT, CDR2 YYREEE (reference sequence). The CDR3 DNA follows: TGTGCCAGCAAGGCGGGAGCCACAGATACGCAGTATTTT. Translated, it gives CASKAGATDTQYF. The entire variable domain, with the rest obtained from reference TRBV5-4 and TRBJ2-3, is as follows: ETGVTQSPTHLIKTRGQQVTLRCSSQSGHNTVSWYQQALGQGPQFIFQYYREEENGRGNFPPRFSGLQFPNYSSELNVNALELDDSALYLCASKAGATDTQYFGPGTRLTVL.

V and J are TRBV20-1 and TRBJ2-5; 14 nucleotides line up with TRBD2. J was trimmed by 5 bases and V by 6 bases; bases with no gene match: 11. Germline assignment: CDR1 DFQATT and CDR2 SNEGSKA (reference sequence). The CDR3 is 16 amino acids. CDR3 loop: CSAILRTSGGRETQYF. The CDR3 DNA sequence: TGCAGTGCGATTCTGAGGACTAGCGGGGGGAGGGAGACCCAGTACTTC.

This clonotype was seen many times. This chain joins TRBV5-1 and TRBJ2-1; 10 bases fit TRBD1. V shed 5 bases and J 6 bases; nucleotides not matched to a gene: 5. This CDR3 has 14 amino acids. The germline CDR1 and CDR2 sequences are SGHRS and YFSETQ. The CDR3 is CASRWDRGTNEQFF. CDR3 sequence (DNA): TGCGCCAGCAGATGGGACAGGGGAACCAATGAGCAGTTCTTC.

This clonotype was detected many times. The V call is TRBV6-2 or TRBV6-3, the J call TRBJ1-6; D remains ambiguous. This CDR3 comprises 15 residues. Germline assignment: CDR1 MNHEY and CDR2 SVGEGT. The V end was cut by 0 bases, the J end by 8 bases, with 11 bases between. The CDR3 region is CASSYSTPGHSPLHF. The CDR3 DNA sequence: TGTGCCAGCAGTTACTCGACGCCGGGTCATTCACCCCTCCACTTT.

This clonotype was seen ten or more times. The chain carries TRBV20-1 and TRBJ1-5; 8 nucleotides match TRBD1. Losses at the gene ends were 0 bases for V and 0 bases for J; bases not matched to a gene: 13. The germline V gene encodes CDR1 DFQATT and CDR2 SNEGSKA (reference sequence). This CDR3 spans 19 amino acids. The DNA of the CDR3 is TGCAGTGCTAGAGATAGGGTCAGGGGGCCATCTTATAGCAATCAGCCCCAGCATTTT. The encoded protein is CSARDRVRGPSYSNQPQHF.

The V gene is TRBV5-1, the J gene TRBJ2-1; D is perhaps TRBD2 (5 bases). Germline lookup yields CDR1 SGHRS and CDR2 YFSETQ. Trimming shortened V by 3 bases and J by 9 bases, and 16 bases separated the two germline ends. This CDR3 comprises 14 residues. For the CDR3, the DNA is TGCGCCAGCAGCTCGGACGGGGTTGCCGGTGAGCAGTTCTTC. Translated: CASSSDGVAGEQFF.

The chain links TRBV7-3 to TRBJ2-2, with D possibly being TRBD1 or TRBD2 (6 bases each). Germline V gives CDR1 SGHTA, CDR2 FQGTGA. V lost 5 bases and J lost 0, with 13 bases in between. The CDR3 consists of 16 residues. CDR3 region: CASSTAGQANTGELFF. CDR3 DNA sequence: TGTGCCAGCAGCACCGCGGGACAAGCGAACACCGGGGAGCTGTTTTTT. Full variable domain (outside the CDR3, taken from reference TRBV7-3 and TRBJ2-2): GAGVSQTPSNKVTEKGKYVELRCDPISGHTALYWYRQSLGQGPEFLIYFQGTGAADDSGLPNDRFFAVRPEGSVSTLKIQRTERGDSAVYLCASSTAGQANTGELFFGEGSRLTVL.

This clonotype has only a few counts. The V gene is TRBV20-1, the J gene TRBJ2-7, with 10 bases identical to TRBD2. This CDR3 is built from 15 residues. Per germline, CDR1 DFQATT and CDR2 SNEGSKA (reference sequence). In DNA, the CDR3 is TGCAGCCGAGGCGTGCCTAGCGGGAGTATATTCGAGCAGTACTTC. The encoded protein is CSRGVPSGSIFEQYF.

The CDR3 DNA reads TGTGCCACCAGCAGAGAACGGGGCTACGAGCAGTACTTC. It translates to CATSRERGYEQYF. V usage is TRBV15 and J usage is TRBJ2-7; TRBD2 is a possible D gene (5 bases). With 0 bases removed from V and 3 bases from J, the gap between germline ends came to 6 bases. Germline CDR1 is LNHNV and CDR2 is YYDKDF (reference sequence). The CDR3 extends over 13 amino acids.

This chain connects TRBV7-9 to TRBJ2-2; perhaps TRBD1 as D (5 bases). The CDR3 sequence is 17 residues long. CDR1 and CDR2 from the germline V gene are SEHNR and FQNEAQ (reference sequence). The V gene lost 4 bases and the J gene lost 6 bases, with 21 bases spanning the gap. The CDR3 protein is CASSWAVQGHGPGELFF. DNA for the CDR3: TGTGCCAGCAGCTGGGCGGTGCAGGGCCACGGCCCCGGGGAGCTGTTTTTT.

J is TRBJ2-1 and V is TRBV28; 9 bases line up with TRBD2. Losses at the gene ends were 1 base for V and 1 base for J; bases not matched to a gene: 11. Germline V gives CDR1 MDHEN, CDR2 SYDVKM. The CDR3 loop spans 19 amino acids. CDR3 loop: CASSLYVGGGVPSYNEQFF. The CDR3 DNA sequence: TGTGCCAGCAGTTTATATGTTGGCGGGGGGGTCCCTTCCTACAATGAGCAGTTCTTC. Complete variable domain (other parts from reference TRBV28 and TRBJ2-1): DVKVTQSSRYLVKRTGEKVFLECVQDMDHENMFWYRQDPGLGLRLIYFSYDVKMKEKGDIPEGYSVSREKKERFSLILESASTNQTSMYLCASSLYVGGGVPSYNEQFFGPGTRLTVL.